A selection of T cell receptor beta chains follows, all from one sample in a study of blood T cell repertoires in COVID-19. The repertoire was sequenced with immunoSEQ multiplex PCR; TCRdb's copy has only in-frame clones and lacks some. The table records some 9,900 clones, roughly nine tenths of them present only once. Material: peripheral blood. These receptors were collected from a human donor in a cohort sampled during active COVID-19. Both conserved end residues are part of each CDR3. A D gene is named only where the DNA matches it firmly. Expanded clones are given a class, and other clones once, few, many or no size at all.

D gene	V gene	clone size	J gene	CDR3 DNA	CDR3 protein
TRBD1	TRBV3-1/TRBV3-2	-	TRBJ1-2	TGTGCCAGCAGCCATCGGGACAGGGGCTACACCTTC	CASSHRDRGYTF
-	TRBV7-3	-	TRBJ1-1	TGTGCCAGCAGCCTAGGGACTGCAGGGTTTTTTAGGGCTTTCTTT	CASSLGTAGFFRAFF
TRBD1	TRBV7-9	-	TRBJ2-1	TGTGCCAGCAGCTTAGAAGGGGGCTTTACTAATGAGCAGTTCTTC	CASSLEGGFTNEQFF
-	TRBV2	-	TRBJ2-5	TGTGCCAGCGCGGCCCCCCCTCAAGAGACCCAGTACTTC	CASAAPPQETQYF
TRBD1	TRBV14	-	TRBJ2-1	TGTGCCAGCAGCCAAGGGACAGGGAGCCACAATGAGCAGTTCTTC	CASSQGTGSHNEQFF
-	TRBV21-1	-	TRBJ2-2	TGTGCCAGCAGCCTCAGGGGGTCCGGGGAGCTGTTTTTT	CASSLRGSGELFF
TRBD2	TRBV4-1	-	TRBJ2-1	TGCGCCAGCAGCCCCGTAGCGGGTGGGGAGCAGTTCTTC	CASSPVAGGEQFF
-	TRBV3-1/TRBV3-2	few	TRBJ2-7	TGTGCCAGCAGCCAACAGGGCGGATATCCTTACGAGCAGTACTTC	CASSQQGGYPYEQYF
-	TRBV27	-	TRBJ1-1	TGTGCCAGCAGTTTAGATCAGGGAAAGGCTGAAGCTTTCTTT	CASSLDQGKAEAFF
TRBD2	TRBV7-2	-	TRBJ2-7	TGTGCCAGCAGCCAGGGACTAGCGGGGGGTCCAAACGTCTACGAGCAGTACTTC	CASSQGLAGGPNVYEQYF
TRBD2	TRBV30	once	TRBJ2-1	TGTGCCTGGACTAGAGCACCAGCGGGGAATGAGCAGTTCTTC	CAWTRAPAGNEQFF
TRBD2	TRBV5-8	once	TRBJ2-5	TGTGCCAGCAGCCATAAGCGGGGGGGTAGAGAGACCCAGTACTTC	CASSHKRGGRETQYF
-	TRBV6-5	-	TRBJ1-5	TGTGCCAGCACTACCACCGCCGGTAGCAATCAGCCCCAGCATTTT	CASTTTAGSNQPQHF
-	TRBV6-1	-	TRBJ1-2	TGTGCCAGCAGTGAAAGGTACAGGTTCTATGGCTACACCTTC	CASSERYRFYGYTF
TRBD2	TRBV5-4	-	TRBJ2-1	TGTGCCAGCAGCTTAGGTAGCGGGGTATCCTACAATGAGCAGTTCTTC	CASSLGSGVSYNEQFF
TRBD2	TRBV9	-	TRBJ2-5	TGTGCCAGCAGCCCACATAGCGGGGGGGTTGCGGAGACCCAGTACTTC	CASSPHSGGVAETQYF
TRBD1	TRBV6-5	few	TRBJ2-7	TGTGCCAGCAGCGTTACAGGGGGAGTTTACGAGCAGTACTTC	CASSVTGGVYEQYF
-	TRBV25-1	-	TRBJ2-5	TGTGCCAGCAGTGAGGCCCCGGGGGACGGTGAAGAGACCCAGTACTTC	CASSEAPGDGEETQYF
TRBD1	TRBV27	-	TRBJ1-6	TGTGCCAGCAGTTTATACAGGGGGTCTTGGAATTCACCCCTCCACTTT	CASSLYRGSWNSPLHF
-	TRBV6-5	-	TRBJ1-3	TGTGGAAGCCTAACTGGAAACACCATATATTTT	CGSLTGNTIYF
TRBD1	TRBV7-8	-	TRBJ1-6	TGTGCCAGCAGGCCCTGGGACAGGGGAAACGATTCACCCCTCCACTTT	CASRPWDRGNDSPLHF
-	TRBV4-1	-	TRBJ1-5	TGCGCCAGCAGCCTATGGCTAATCGGGAATCAGCCCCAGCATTTT	CASSLWLIGNQPQHF
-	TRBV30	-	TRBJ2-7	TGTGCCTGGAGTGTACAATCCTACGAGCAGTACTTC	CAWSVQSYEQYF
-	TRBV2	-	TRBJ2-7	TGTGCTAGCAGTGTCCGAGTGTCCGAGCAGTACTTC	CASSVRVSEQYF
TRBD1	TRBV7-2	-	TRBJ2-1	TGTGCCAGCAGCCTAGACAGGGATACCATCAATGAGCAGTTCTTC	CASSLDRDTINEQFF
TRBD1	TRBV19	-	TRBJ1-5	TGTGCCAGTAGTATACGGACAGGACATCAGCCCCAGCATTTT	CASSIRTGHQPQHF
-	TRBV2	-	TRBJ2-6	TGTGCCAGCAGGACAGGAGGTGGGGCCAACGTCCTGACTTTC	CASRTGGGANVLTF
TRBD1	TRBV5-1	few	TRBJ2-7	TGCGCCAGCAGCTGGAAACCCGGGACAGGAGGTGACGAGCAGTACTTC	CASSWKPGTGGDEQYF
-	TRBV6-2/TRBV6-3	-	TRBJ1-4	TGTGCCAGCAGTTACTGGAGGTTTGCAACTAATGAAAAACTGTTTTTT	CASSYWRFATNEKLFF
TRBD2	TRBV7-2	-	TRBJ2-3	TGTGCCAGCAGCTCGACTAGCAGCACAGATACGCAGTATTTT	CASSSTSSTDTQYF
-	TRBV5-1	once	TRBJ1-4	TGCGCCAGCAGCCCTACAGCTAATGAAAAACTGTTTTTT	CASSPTANEKLFF
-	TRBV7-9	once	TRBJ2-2	TGTGCCAGCAGCTCTACTCGCGGGGCGGCCGGGAACACCGGGGAGCTGTTTTTT	CASSSTRGAAGNTGELFF
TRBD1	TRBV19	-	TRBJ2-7	TGTGCCAGTAGTATAGCGCGGGGACAGGGAGACGAGCAGTACTTC	CASSIARGQGDEQYF
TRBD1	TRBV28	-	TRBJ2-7	TGTGCCAGCATAGTCCGGGACAGGCCTCTCGAGCAGTACTTC	CASIVRDRPLEQYF
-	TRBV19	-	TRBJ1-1	TGTGCCAGTAGTTCGTGGGGGGTCTCTGAAGCTTTCTTT	CASSSWGVSEAFF
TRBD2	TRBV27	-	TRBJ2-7	TGTGCCAGCGGGCGGGGGAGCTCCTACGAGCAGTACTTC	CASGRGSSYEQYF
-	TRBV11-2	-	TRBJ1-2	TGTGCCAGCAGCTCAACCCGAGGGCCTTATGGCTACACCTTC	CASSSTRGPYGYTF
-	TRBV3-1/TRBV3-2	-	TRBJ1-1	TGTGCCAGCAGCTTTGGGGGGGGGAACACTGAAGCTTTCTTT	CASSFGGGNTEAFF
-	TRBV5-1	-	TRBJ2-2	TGCGCCAGCCGCCGTGGCATATTCAAGGCGGTGGCCTCCGGGGAGCTGTTTTTT	CASRRGIFKAVASGELFF
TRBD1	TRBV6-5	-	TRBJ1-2	TGTGCCAGCAGTTACCGAGACAGGGTGGGCGGCTACACCTTC	CASSYRDRVGGYTF
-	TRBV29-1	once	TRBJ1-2	TGCAGCGTTTGGGACAACCCTAACTATGGCTACACCTTC	CSVWDNPNYGYTF
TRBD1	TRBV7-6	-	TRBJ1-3	TGTGCCAGCAGCCGCTCAGGACAGGGGGCGTCTGGAAACACCATATATTTT	CASSRSGQGASGNTIYF
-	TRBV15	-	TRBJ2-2	TGTGCCACCAGATCCTTCACCGGGGAGCTGTTTTTT	CATRSFTGELFF
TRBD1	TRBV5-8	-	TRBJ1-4	TGTGCCAGCAGCTTGGAGGGTCAGGGGGTCGAAAAACTGTTTTTT	CASSLEGQGVEKLFF